These 30 T cell receptor beta chains were all obtained from the same sample, sequenced in a study of control samples from healthy donors and cancer patients. Profiling relied on immunoSEQ multiplex PCR, and the TCRdb table lists in-frame clones only, not all of them. Of 100,000 to 150,000 clones in the sample, around 87% were seen once. The source material was blood. The receptors here all came from a man aged 60-69 years in good health.

The rearrangement joins TRBV5-4 to TRBJ2-3; D tentatively reads TRBD1 or TRBD2 (7 bases each). The CDR3 has 15 amino acids. Per germline, CDR1 SGHNT and CDR2 YYREEE (reference sequence). V dropped 9 bases and J dropped 4 bases, with 21 bases sitting between them. Here the CDR3 DNA reads TGTGCCACCAGTCCAGGGGGGGCCGTGGCAGATACGCAGTATTTT. This codes for CATSPGGAVADTQYF. The full variable domain, completed using reference TRBV5-4 and TRBJ2-3, is ETGVTQSPTHLIKTRGQQVTLRCSSQSGHNTVSWYQQALGQGPQFIFQYYREEENGRGNFPPRFSGLQFPNYSSELNVNALELDDSALYLCATSPGGAVADTQYFGPGTRLTVL.

CDR3 DNA: TGTGCCAGCAGCCATGGTGGGACAAGGATAAGTTCCGAGCAGTACTTC. As protein: CASSHGGTRISSEQYF. The chain uses TRBV3-1 (or the pseudogene TRBV3-2) and TRBJ2-7; a weak D match, TRBD1 (6 bases). Germline CDR1 and CDR2: LGHDT and YNNKEL (reference sequence). This CDR3 has 16 residues. V was trimmed by 3 bases and J by 6 bases, leaving 21 bases between them.

The gene calls are TRBV4-1 and TRBJ2-7; D is unclear. This CDR3 contains 16 residues. V was trimmed by 4 bases and J by 2 bases, leaving 18 bases between them. The germline gives CDR1 MGHRA, CDR2 YSYEKL. The CDR3 sequence: CASSPLMGAVTYEQYF. Written as DNA, the CDR3 is TGCGCCAGCAGCCCCCTGATGGGCGCAGTAACCTACGAGCAGTACTTC.

The rearrangement links TRBV3-1 (or the pseudogene TRBV3-2) to TRBJ1-4; 9 bases match TRBD1. This CDR3 is 14 amino acids long. V was pared by 5 bases and J by 7 bases, with 5 bases of the junction left unmatched. CDR1 and CDR2 (germline): LGHDT, YNNKEL (reference sequence). DNA of the CDR3: TGTGCCAGCAGCTCGACAGGGGGTGTTGAAAAACTGTTTTTT. This gives the protein CASSSTGGVEKLFF.

CDR3 amino acids: CASSPVGGGLFF. The CDR3 DNA reads as TGTGCCAGCAGCCCAGTTGGGGGGGGACTGTTTTTT. The genes are TRBV7-2 and TRBJ1-4; D possibly corresponds to TRBD1 (5 bases). The germline gives CDR1 SGHTA, CDR2 FQGNSA. The CDR3 contains 12 residues. The germline V and J ends were trimmed by 5 bases and 13 bases, with 14 bases remaining between them.

This clone was counted a single time. The chain employs TRBV19 and TRBJ1-4; possibly TRBD1 for D (5 bases). CDR3 length: 14 amino acids. Per germline, CDR1 LNHDA and CDR2 SQIVND (reference sequence). Trimming stripped 5 bases from V and 2 bases from J, with 9 bases between. CDR3 coding DNA: TGTGCCAGTAGTGACAGCGGGACTAATGAAAAACTGTTTTTT. It is translated as CASSDSGTNEKLFF. Full variable domain (remainder filled in from reference TRBV19 and TRBJ1-4): DGGITQSPKYLFRKEGQNVTLSCEQNLNHDAMYWYRQDPGQGLRLIYYSQIVNDFQKGDIAEGYSVSREKKESFPLTVTSAQKNPTAFYLCASSDSGTNEKLFFGSGTQLSVL.

The rearrangement uses TRBV19 and TRBJ1-2, with D unresolved. The CDR3 has 14 residues. Per the germline V gene, CDR1 is LNHDA and CDR2 is SQIVND (reference sequence). The germline V and J ends were trimmed by 2 bases and 4 bases, with 11 bases remaining between them. In nucleotides, the CDR3 is TGTGCCAGTAGTATAAAAGGGAATTCCTATGGCTACACCTTC. Its protein product is CASSIKGNSYGYTF.

The J gene is TRBJ2-4, the V gene TRBV5-6; D not certain. The CDR3 is 13 residues long. V gave up 2 bases and J gave up 5 bases, with 8 bases separating them. CDR1 SGHDT and CDR2 YYEEEE come from the germline V gene. In DNA form, the CDR3 reads TGTGCCAGCAGCTTAAGGACGGAAAACATTCAGTACTTC. It specifies CASSLRTENIQYF.

The chain is built from TRBV5-1 and TRBJ2-7, with 10 positions matching TRBD1. The CDR3 is 15 residues long. The V segment lost 2 bases and the J segment 2 bases; nucleotides outside the gene matches: 4. Germline V gene data show CDR1 as SGHRS and CDR2 as YFSETQ. CDR3 in DNA: TGCGCCAGCAGCTTTGGACAGGGGGAAACCTACGAGCAGTACTTC. This codes for CASSFGQGETYEQYF. The full variable domain, in which reference TRBV5-1 and TRBJ2-7 provide the parts outside the CDR3, is KAGVTQTPRYLIKTRGQQVTLSCSPISGHRSVSWYQQTPGQGLQFLFEYFSETQRNKGNFPGRFSGRQFSNSRSEMNVSTLELGDSALYLCASSFGQGETYEQYFGPGTRLTVT.

This chain uses TRBV5-6 with TRBJ2-7; D is possibly TRBD1 (6 bases). In germline, CDR1 is SGHDT, CDR2 YYEEEE. Trimming left V 4 bases short and J 2 bases short, with 13 bases between. This CDR3 comprises 14 residues. In DNA, the CDR3 is TGTGCCAGCAGCCAAAGGACAGACCCCTACGAGCAGTACTTC. Encoded protein: CASSQRTDPYEQYF.

This chain connects TRBV9 to TRBJ1-1; no clear D. Germline CDR1 and CDR2: SGDLS and YYNGEE. The CDR3 is 13 residues long. V was pared by 4 bases and J by 1 base, with 8 bases between. CDR3: CASSLTTNTEAFF. CDR3 nucleotide sequence: TGTGCCAGCAGCCTAACAACGAACACTGAAGCTTTCTTT.

This chain joins TRBV18 and TRBJ1-3; 8 bases line up with TRBD1. Germline V gene data show CDR1 as KGHSH and CDR2 as LQKENI. Trimming removed 3 bases from V and 3 bases from J; junction bases left unmatched: 7. This CDR3 has 16 amino acids. CDR3 DNA sequence: TGTGCCAGCTCACCTCCTACAGGGGGAGGTGGAAACACCATATATTTT. This encodes CASSPPTGGGGNTIYF. Complete variable domain (other parts from reference TRBV18 and TRBJ1-3): NAGVMQNPRHLVRRRGQEARLRCSPMKGHSHVYWYRQLPEEGLKFMVYLQKENIIDESGMPKERFSAEFPKEGPSILRIQQVVRGDSAAYFCASSPPTGGGGNTIYFGEGSWLTVV.

This clone was seen a handful of times. The chain employs TRBV24-1 and TRBJ2-2; 7 bases map to TRBD1. Trimming at V came to 4 bases and at J to 3 bases, leaving 4 bases not matched to a gene. This CDR3 comprises 15 residues. The V gene's germline CDR1 is KGHDR and CDR2 SFDVKD. The CDR3 loop reads CATSEGDSHTGELFF. CDR3 sequence (DNA): TGTGCCACCAGTGAGGGGGACAGCCACACCGGGGAGCTGTTTTTT.

V gene TRBV3-1 (or the pseudogene TRBV3-2) combines with J gene TRBJ1-1, with D possibly TRBD1 on 6 matching bases. The length of the CDR3 is 15 residues. The V and J ends lost 3 bases and 2 bases respectively, with 13 bases between them. From germline, CDR1 is LGHDT and CDR2 YNNKEL (reference sequence). CDR3 coding DNA: TGTGCCAGCAGCCACCACGGACAGAGAAACACTGAAGCTTTCTTT. This translates into CASSHHGQRNTEAFF.

The chain has TRBV4-1 and TRBJ1-2; no clear D. V was cut by 0 bases and J by 0 bases, with 14 bases left in between. Germline V gene lookup returns CDR1 MGHRA and CDR2 YSYEKL. The CDR3 extends over 17 amino acids. Written as DNA, the CDR3 is TGCGCCAGCAGCCAAGATGGCACAGACGATCCTAACTATGGCTACACCTTC. This gives the protein CASSQDGTDDPNYGYTF.

The rearrangement joins TRBV4-2 to TRBJ1-4; possible D gene TRBD1, 5 bases. The CDR3 is made up of 14 amino acids. The germline CDR1 and CDR2 sequences are LGHNA and YNFKEQ. V was clipped by 4 bases and J by 4 bases, with 10 bases between them. The CDR3 protein is CASSPRDYNEKLFF. In DNA, the CDR3 is TGTGCCAGCAGCCCCCGGGACTATAATGAAAAACTGTTTTTT.

This chain connects TRBV19 to TRBJ1-1, with 9 bases that match TRBD1. This CDR3 is 16 amino acids long. V was pared by 5 bases and J by 1 base, with 8 bases of the junction left unmatched. Germline CDR1 reads LNHDA; CDR2 reads SQIVND (reference sequence). Written as DNA, the CDR3 is TGTGCCAGTAGTGGCGGACAGGGGCGACCGAACACTGAAGCTTTCTTT. Translating it yields CASSGGQGRPNTEAFF. The full variable domain, its missing parts supplied by reference TRBV19 and TRBJ1-1, is DGGITQSPKYLFRKEGQNVTLSCEQNLNHDAMYWYRQDPGQGLRLIYYSQIVNDFQKGDIAEGYSVSREKKESFPLTVTSAQKNPTAFYLCASSGGQGRPNTEAFFGQGTRLTVV.

For the CDR3, the DNA is TGTGCCAGCAGTGCTCCATCTAGCGGGGGGTACGAAGCGCAGTATTTT. Residues: CASSAPSSGGYEAQYF. The gene calls are TRBV6-6 and TRBJ2-3; 11 nucleotides align to TRBD2. Germline V gene sequence: CDR1 MNHNY, CDR2 SVGAGI (reference sequence). V lost 5 bases to trimming and J lost 10 bases; unmatched junction nucleotides: 14. There are 16 residues in the CDR3.

The CDR3 spells CASSWDRPNEQYF. CDR3 nucleotide sequence: TGTGCCAGCAGTTGGGACAGGCCAAACGAGCAGTACTTC. This chain joins TRBV2 and TRBJ2-7, with TRBD1 identical over 8 bases. V was clipped by 5 bases and J by 5 bases; unmatched bases: 5. Per the germline V gene, CDR1 is SNHLY and CDR2 is FYNNEI. The CDR3 covers 13 residues.

The chain employs TRBV9 and TRBJ1-1; D not resolved. Trimming took off 4 bases at V and 1 base at J, with 11 bases between the two ends. Germline CDR1 and CDR2: SGDLS and YYNGEE. This CDR3 is built from 14 residues. The CDR3 loop reads CASSPRYRNTEAFF. DNA of the CDR3: TGTGCCAGCAGCCCCCGTTACAGGAACACTGAAGCTTTCTTT.

The chain carries TRBV4-2 and TRBJ1-1; D is possibly TRBD1 (6 bases). In germline, CDR1 is LGHNA, CDR2 YNFKEQ. The V gene lost 1 base and the J gene lost 3 bases, with 12 bases spanning the gap. There are 15 residues in the CDR3. CDR3 in DNA: TGTGCCAGCAGCCAAGTACAGGGCAGGGACACTGAAGCTTTCTTT. Translated: CASSQVQGRDTEAFF.

This clone was observed once. This CDR3 is CASSAPGALYSNQPQHF. CDR3 nucleotides: TGTGCCAGCAGTGCCCCCGGGGCACTTTATAGCAATCAGCCCCAGCATTTT. The chain couples TRBV6-1 to TRBJ1-5, with D maybe TRBD1 (5 bases). This CDR3 is built from 17 residues. V was trimmed by 4 bases and J by 0 bases, leaving 16 bases between them. Per the germline V gene, CDR1 is MNHNS and CDR2 is SASEGT.

This sequence joins TRBV2 and TRBJ2-5; D perhaps matches TRBD2 (7 bases). The germline CDR1 and CDR2 sequences are SNHLY and FYNNEI. The CDR3 is made up of 15 amino acids. Trimming cost V 8 bases and J 5 bases, with 21 bases left between them. In nucleotides, the CDR3 is TGTGCCAGCTCGGGGGGCGGGGGACTCTTTGAGACCCAGTACTTC. Translating gives CASSGGGGLFETQYF.

The chain combines TRBV9 with TRBJ1-2; possibly TRBD1 for D (6 bases). Germline V gene sequence: CDR1 SGDLS, CDR2 YYNGEE. The CDR3 length is 15 residues. V was shortened by 4 bases and J by 1 base, with 14 bases between the two germline ends. The CDR3 loop is CASSRSDRNNYGYTF. CDR3 bases: TGTGCCAGCAGCCGGTCGGACAGAAATAACTATGGCTACACCTTC.

The chain links TRBV27 to TRBJ1-2; perhaps TRBD1 as D (6 bases). Germline V gene sequence: CDR1 MNHEY, CDR2 SMNVEV (reference sequence). This CDR3 contains 14 residues. V lost 5 bases and J 4 bases, leaving 14 bases between the germline ends. Written as DNA, the CDR3 is TGTGCCAGCAGTCCTCAGGGGTCCCCCTATGGCTACACCTTC. This translates into CASSPQGSPYGYTF.

The rearrangement joins TRBV9 to TRBJ1-1; 7 bases are shared with TRBD1. This CDR3 is 14 amino acids long. The V gene end was trimmed by 3 bases and the J gene end by 4 bases; junction bases not matched to a gene: 6. Germline loops: CDR1 SGDLS, CDR2 YYNGEE. The CDR3, as DNA: TGTGCCAGCAGCGGGTCGACAGGGTCCACTGAAGCTTTCTTT. It encodes CASSGSTGSTEAFF.

The J gene is TRBJ2-3, the V gene TRBV5-1; TRBD1 matches 8 bases. V trimming: 3 bases; J trimming: 0 bases; junction bases outside the gene matches: 9. Germline CDR1 reads SGHRS; CDR2 reads YFSETQ. This CDR3 contains 17 residues. This CDR3 is CASSSYQGAQSTDTQYF. In DNA form, the CDR3 reads TGCGCCAGCAGCTCCTACCAGGGGGCGCAAAGCACAGATACGCAGTATTTT.

V and J are TRBV20-1 and TRBJ1-1; 7 nucleotides line up with TRBD1. Germline V CDR1 and CDR2: DFQATT, SNEGSKA (reference sequence). The CDR3 has 11 amino acids. The trim removed 8 bases at V and 13 bases at J, leaving 13 bases unmatched. DNA for the CDR3: TGCAGTTTCCTTGGGGGCAGGGGGGGTTTCTTT. It specifies CSFLGGRGGFF.

V gene TRBV27 combines with J gene TRBJ1-2; D unresolved. V was cut by 6 bases and J by 8 bases, with 16 bases left in between. CDR1 MNHEY and CDR2 SMNVEV come from the germline V gene (reference sequence). CDR3 length equals 13 residues. The CDR3 nucleotides are TGTGCCAGCAGACCCGACGGCCTGGAAGGCTACACCTTC. It yields the protein CASRPDGLEGYTF.

V gene TRBV5-4 combines with J gene TRBJ1-5; tentatively, D is TRBD1 (6 bases). Germline V gene lookup returns CDR1 SGHNT and CDR2 YYREEE (reference sequence). This CDR3 is 15 amino acids long. The V end lost 0 bases, the J end lost 5 bases, and 12 bases lay between the germline ends. The CDR3: CASSLGGTRDQPQHF. The CDR3 DNA reads TGTGCCAGCAGCTTGGGTGGGACACGAGATCAGCCCCAGCATTTT.